This TCR beta chain was sequenced during a study of vaccination and CD4 T cells after COVID-19. For the study at large: Overlapping spike peptides of SARS-CoV-2, HCoV-NL63, HCoV-OC43 and HCoV-229E were used, and cells were stimulated with them.

Noted treatment: approximately 11-day PBMC culture with coronavirus spike peptide pools or control peptides (ViraFEST assay). Unexposed donor CD4+ T cells predated the COVID-19 pandemic, collected 2011-2018. Antigen-specific T cell expansion with peptide pools preceded TCR sequencing in the ViraFEST approach. Germline V CDR1 and CDR2: DFQATT, SNEGSKA (reference sequence). This CDR3 is built from 13 residues. The germline V and J ends were trimmed by 4 bases and 0 bases, with 8 bases remaining between them. Sequencing of DNA taken from cultured CD4+ T cells relied on the Oncomine TCR Beta short-read assay. A single record per CDR3 protein comes from TCRdb applying MiXCR to the PCR reads. The sample contains more than 4,500 distinct CDR3 sequences, roughly 27% of which appear only once. Turning to this clonotype: Its antigen is still unknown.

The genes are TRBV20-1 and TRBJ2-3; TRBD2 might be the D (6 bases). This sequence originates from a human donor in good health. Sequencing used CD4+ T cells from blood, cultured in vitro. CDR3 sequence reads: CSATGLSTDTQYF. CDR3 bases: TGCAGTGCTACGGGACTGAGCACAGATACGCAGTATTTT.